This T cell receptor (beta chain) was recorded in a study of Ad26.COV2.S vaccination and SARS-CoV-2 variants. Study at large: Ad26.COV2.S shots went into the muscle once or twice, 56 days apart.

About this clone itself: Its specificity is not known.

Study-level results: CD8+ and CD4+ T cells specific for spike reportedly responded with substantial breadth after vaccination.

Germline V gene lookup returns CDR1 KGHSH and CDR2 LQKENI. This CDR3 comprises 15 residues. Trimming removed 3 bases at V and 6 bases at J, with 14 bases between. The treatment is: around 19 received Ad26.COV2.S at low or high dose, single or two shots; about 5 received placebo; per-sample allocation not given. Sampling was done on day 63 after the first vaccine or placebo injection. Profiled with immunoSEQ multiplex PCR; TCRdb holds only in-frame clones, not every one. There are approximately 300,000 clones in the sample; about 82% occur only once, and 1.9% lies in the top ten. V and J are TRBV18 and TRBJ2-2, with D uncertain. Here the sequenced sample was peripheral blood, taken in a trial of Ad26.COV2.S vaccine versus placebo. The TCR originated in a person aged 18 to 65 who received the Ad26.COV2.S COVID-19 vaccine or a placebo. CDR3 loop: CASSPAPGRPGELFF. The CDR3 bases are TGTGCCAGCTCACCCGCCCCAGGTCGGCCCGGGGAGCTGTTTTTT.